A selection of T cell receptor beta chains follows, all from one sample in a study of beta chain features in type 1 diabetes. Libraries were prepared by immunoSEQ multiplex PCR; TCRdb keeps only in-frame clonotypes and omits some of them. The sample contains some 22,000 clones, more than 45% of which appear only once. The sequencing input was stem cell memory CD4+ T cells from blood. These receptors were taken from a young man with type 1 diabetes. The CDR3 runs from the conserved cysteine through the conserved F or W. A D gene is named only where the DNA matches it firmly. The listing skips clone size in some rows; elsewhere it reads once, few, many or a size class.

cdr3_aa: CASTRGGGELFF
cdr3_nt: TGTGCCAGCACCCGGGGAGGCGGGGAGCTGTTTTTT
v_call: TRBV28
d_call: .
clone_size: .
j_call: TRBJ2-2

cdr3_aa: CASSLAGTYNEQFF
cdr3_nt: TGTGCCAGCAGCTTGGCGGGAACCTACAATGAGCAGTTCTTC
v_call: TRBV5-4
d_call: .
clone_size: .
j_call: TRBJ2-1

cdr3_aa: CSVEGAGETQYF
cdr3_nt: TGCAGCGTTGAGGGGGCTGGGGAGACCCAGTACTTC
v_call: TRBV29-1
d_call: .
clone_size: few
j_call: TRBJ2-5

cdr3_aa: CASSTPGQGARPYEQYF
cdr3_nt: TGTGCCAGTAGTACGCCCGGACAGGGGGCTCGTCCGTACGAGCAGTACTTC
v_call: TRBV19
d_call: TRBD1
clone_size: .
j_call: TRBJ2-7

cdr3_aa: CASSSGTGSSYEQYF
cdr3_nt: TGTGCCAGCAGCTCGGGGACAGGGAGCTCCTACGAGCAGTACTTC
v_call: TRBV5-4
d_call: TRBD1
clone_size: .
j_call: TRBJ2-7

cdr3_aa: CASSARDRGLNEQFF
cdr3_nt: TGTGCCAGCAGCGCCCGGGACAGGGGACTAAATGAGCAGTTCTTC
v_call: TRBV7-2
d_call: TRBD1
clone_size: .
j_call: TRBJ2-1

cdr3_aa: CASSQAQGAGSSYNEQFF
cdr3_nt: TGTGCCAGCAGCCAGGCTCAGGGGGCGGGGAGCTCCTACAATGAGCAGTTCTTC
v_call: TRBV5-4
d_call: TRBD1
clone_size: .
j_call: TRBJ2-1

cdr3_aa: CASSRLALYEQYF
cdr3_nt: TGTGCCAGCAGTCGACTAGCTTTATACGAGCAGTACTTC
v_call: TRBV6-5
d_call: TRBD2
clone_size: .
j_call: TRBJ2-7

cdr3_aa: CASSALGDNNSPLHF
cdr3_nt: TGTGCCAGCAGCGCCCTAGGAGATAATAATTCACCCCTCCACTTT
v_call: TRBV6-6
d_call: .
clone_size: few
j_call: TRBJ1-6

cdr3_aa: CARGTGVHNEQFF
cdr3_nt: TGCGCCAGGGGGACAGGGGTCCACAATGAGCAGTTCTTC
v_call: TRBV23-1
d_call: TRBD1
clone_size: .
j_call: TRBJ2-1

cdr3_aa: CASSQGAGDEQYF
cdr3_nt: TGTGCCAGCTCACAGGGGGCAGGTGACGAGCAGTACTTC
v_call: TRBV18
d_call: TRBD1
clone_size: .
j_call: TRBJ2-7

cdr3_aa: CASSPGTGGMETQYF
cdr3_nt: TGTGCCAGCAGCCCCGGGACAGGGGGCATGGAGACCCAGTACTTC
v_call: TRBV11-3
d_call: TRBD1
clone_size: .
j_call: TRBJ2-5

cdr3_aa: CASSATGKANYGYTF
cdr3_nt: TGTGCCAGCTCCGCGACAGGGAAAGCTAACTATGGCTACACCTTC
v_call: TRBV18
d_call: TRBD1
clone_size: once
j_call: TRBJ1-2

cdr3_aa: CASSSPTSGYTGELFF
cdr3_nt: TGTGCCAGCAGTTCCCCGACTAGCGGGTACACCGGGGAGCTGTTTTTT
v_call: TRBV7-8
d_call: TRBD2
clone_size: .
j_call: TRBJ2-2

cdr3_aa: CASSMGQAYNQPQHF
cdr3_nt: TGTGCCAGTAGTATGGGACAGGCATACAATCAGCCCCAGCATTTT
v_call: TRBV19
d_call: TRBD1
clone_size: .
j_call: TRBJ1-5

cdr3_aa: CSAGRQESYNEQFF
cdr3_nt: TGCAGCGCTGGACGACAGGAATCCTACAATGAGCAGTTCTTC
v_call: TRBV29-1
d_call: .
clone_size: few
j_call: TRBJ2-1

cdr3_aa: CASSPFGQSTDTQYF
cdr3_nt: TGTGCCAGCAGCCCATTTGGACAGTCCACAGATACGCAGTATTTT
v_call: TRBV11-2
d_call: .
clone_size: .
j_call: TRBJ2-3

cdr3_aa: CASSYLAGELFF
cdr3_nt: TGTGCCAGCAGCTATTTAGCCGGGGAGCTGTTTTTT
v_call: TRBV11-2
d_call: .
clone_size: .
j_call: TRBJ2-2

cdr3_aa: CASSFPGGDNEQFF
cdr3_nt: TGTGCCAGCAGTTTCCCGGGGGGCGACAATGAGCAGTTCTTC
v_call: TRBV6-5
d_call: .
clone_size: .
j_call: TRBJ2-1

cdr3_aa: CASSLDPPQAGGLDTQYF
cdr3_nt: TGTGCCAGCAGCTTAGATCCCCCCCAAGCGGGAGGGCTAGATACGCAGTATTTT
v_call: TRBV7-2
d_call: TRBD2
clone_size: .
j_call: TRBJ2-3

cdr3_aa: CASSLFLAGGRGEQFF
cdr3_nt: TGTGCCAGCAGTTTATTCCTAGCGGGAGGACGGGGGGAGCAGTTCTTC
v_call: TRBV27
d_call: TRBD2
clone_size: .
j_call: TRBJ2-1

cdr3_aa: CASSLPQGDEQYF
cdr3_nt: TGTGCCAGCAGCTTACCACAGGGAGACGAGCAGTACTTC
v_call: TRBV5-4
d_call: .
clone_size: .
j_call: TRBJ2-7

cdr3_aa: CASSSIGWTDLYEQYF
cdr3_nt: TGCGCCAGCAGCTCCATAGGGTGGACAGACCTCTACGAGCAGTACTTC
v_call: TRBV5-1
d_call: .
clone_size: few
j_call: TRBJ2-7

cdr3_aa: CSASTGDIAGEQYF
cdr3_nt: TGCAGCGCGAGTACGGGCGACATCGCGGGAGAGCAGTACTTC
v_call: TRBV29-1
d_call: .
clone_size: few
j_call: TRBJ2-7

cdr3_aa: CATSRVRGAYNEQFF
cdr3_nt: TGTGCCACCAGCAGAGTTCGGGGGGCGTACAATGAGCAGTTCTTC
v_call: TRBV15
d_call: .
clone_size: few
j_call: TRBJ2-1

cdr3_aa: CATSREANVWTGLYF
cdr3_nt: TGTGCCACCAGCAGAGAGGCTAACGTATGGACTGGGCTGTACTTC
v_call: TRBV15
d_call: .
clone_size: .
j_call: TRBJ2-7

cdr3_aa: CASDPRRTGGRYAEAFF
cdr3_nt: TGTGCCAGCGACCCCCGAAGGACAGGGGGTAGGTACGCTGAAGCTTTCTTT
v_call: TRBV14
d_call: TRBD1
clone_size: once
j_call: TRBJ1-1

cdr3_aa: CAWSVSSDTQYF
cdr3_nt: TGTGCCTGGAGTGTATCGTCAGATACGCAGTATTTT
v_call: TRBV30
d_call: .
clone_size: .
j_call: TRBJ2-3

cdr3_aa: CASSANIYYGYTF
cdr3_nt: TGTGCCAGCAGCGCCAACATCTACTATGGCTACACCTTC
v_call: TRBV25-1
d_call: .
clone_size: once
j_call: TRBJ1-2

cdr3_aa: CASGQGALSYEQYF
cdr3_nt: TGCGCCAGCGGTCAGGGGGCCCTTTCCTACGAGCAGTACTTC
v_call: TRBV5-1
d_call: TRBD1
clone_size: .
j_call: TRBJ2-7

cdr3_aa: CASSSTSGGTYEQYF
cdr3_nt: TGTGCCAGCAGTTCAACTAGCGGGGGGACATACGAGCAGTACTTC
v_call: TRBV28
d_call: TRBD2
clone_size: few
j_call: TRBJ2-7

cdr3_aa: CASSSGTGLDTQYF
cdr3_nt: TGTGCCAGCAGCTCGGGGACAGGGCTCGATACGCAGTATTTT
v_call: TRBV7-9
d_call: TRBD1
clone_size: few
j_call: TRBJ2-3

cdr3_aa: CASSSVQGARGLFF
cdr3_nt: TGTGCCAGCAGCTCAGTACAGGGGGCAAGGGGACTGTTTTTT
v_call: TRBV5-6
d_call: TRBD1
clone_size: .
j_call: TRBJ1-4

cdr3_aa: CASSFRAAYGYTF
cdr3_nt: TGTGCCAGCTCCTTCAGGGCTGCCTATGGCTACACCTTC
v_call: TRBV19
d_call: .
clone_size: .
j_call: TRBJ1-2

cdr3_aa: CASSSGASGSREQYF
cdr3_nt: TGTGCCAGTAGTTCCGGGGCTAGCGGGAGTCGCGAGCAGTACTTC
v_call: TRBV19
d_call: TRBD2
clone_size: .
j_call: TRBJ2-7

cdr3_aa: CASSDLGGGTGELFF
cdr3_nt: TGTGCCAGCAGCGACCTGGGGGGGGGAACCGGGGAGCTGTTTTTT
v_call: TRBV2
d_call: TRBD2
clone_size: .
j_call: TRBJ2-2

cdr3_aa: CASRPGEFYGYTF
cdr3_nt: TGTGCCAGCAGGCCCGGGGAGTTCTATGGCTACACCTTC
v_call: TRBV7-9
d_call: .
clone_size: .
j_call: TRBJ1-2

cdr3_aa: CASSKTSGSSDTQYF
cdr3_nt: TGCGCCAGCAGCAAGACTAGCGGGAGTTCTGATACGCAGTATTTT
v_call: TRBV5-1
d_call: TRBD2
clone_size: .
j_call: TRBJ2-3

cdr3_aa: CASSPWTGHSYEQYF
cdr3_nt: TGTGCCAGCAGCCCCTGGACAGGGCATTCCTACGAGCAGTACTTC
v_call: TRBV7-2
d_call: TRBD1
clone_size: .
j_call: TRBJ2-7

cdr3_aa: CASSQDGTASETQYF
cdr3_nt: TGTGCCAGCAGCCAAGATGGAACAGCCAGCGAGACCCAGTACTTC
v_call: TRBV4-2
d_call: .
clone_size: .
j_call: TRBJ2-5

cdr3_aa: CAWISDLTTSYNEQFF
cdr3_nt: TGTGCCTGGATTTCCGACTTGACGACCTCCTACAATGAGCAGTTCTTC
v_call: TRBV30
d_call: .
clone_size: .
j_call: TRBJ2-1

cdr3_aa: CASSLLRGGAHYGYTF
cdr3_nt: TGTGCCAGCAGCCTACTCAGGGGAGGGGCTCACTATGGCTACACCTTC
v_call: TRBV5-6
d_call: .
clone_size: .
j_call: TRBJ1-2

cdr3_aa: CASSQEGNRGRFYEQYF
cdr3_nt: TGTGCCAGCAGCCAAGAGGGGAATAGGGGTAGATTTTACGAGCAGTACTTC
v_call: TRBV4-2
d_call: .
clone_size: .
j_call: TRBJ2-7

cdr3_aa: CASSQAQGVGTYEQYF
cdr3_nt: TGCGCCAGCAGTCAAGCGCAGGGGGTGGGAACCTACGAGCAGTACTTC
v_call: TRBV23-1
d_call: TRBD1
clone_size: .
j_call: TRBJ2-7